The following is a T cell receptor (beta chain) sequence with its context. These data are taken from a study of cytomegalovirus exposure and HLA in healthy donors. It was with 60 Vbeta and 13 Jbeta primers that the PCR ran. Assay: immunoSEQ multiplex PCR; the TCRdb copy retains only in-frame clones and omits some. The sample table sets out 100,000 to 150,000 clones. The receptor was isolated from a man aged 40-49 years in good health and CMV-seronegative. Sequenced material: PBMCs.

The CDR3 coding sequence is TGTGCCAGCAGCTCCCTTAGCGGGGGTTATAGAGAGACCCAGTACTTC. The encoded protein is CASSSLSGGYRETQYF. The chain links TRBV5-6 to TRBJ2-5; 9 bases fit TRBD2. Germline V CDR1 and CDR2: SGHDT, YYEEEE. This CDR3 comprises 16 residues. J gave up 4 bases and V 3 bases, and 10 bases lay outside the gene matches.